Shown below are 22 T cell receptor beta chains from a single sample sequenced in a study of blood T cells in healthy people across ages (dated by TCRdb to 2013 to 2016). The protocol used for the library was 5' RACE. Sequencing took place on an Illumina HiSeq 2500. A second PCR of about 7 to 12 cycles was run with a J-beta primer mix and a sample-barcoded 5' primer. TCRdb took the public reads, trimmed them with fastp at Q25, ran MiXCR for clone calling and kept in-frame beta chains. Every entry covers one CDR3 protein and lists the most common genes and DNA from its rows. In all, the sample holds 700,000 to 800,000 distinct CDR3 sequences, and roughly 41% of those were seen once. Clones ranked in the top ten supply 20% to 25% of the sample. Source material: blood. These receptors all come from a woman aged 60-75 years in good health.

This clonotype was counted many times. This sequence joins TRBV10-3 and TRBJ2-1; 9 nucleotides match TRBD2. The CDR3 consists of 15 residues. Germline lookup yields CDR1 ENHRY and CDR2 SYGVKD. Trimming at V came to 4 bases and at J to 1 base, leaving 2 bases not matched to a gene. This chain's CDR3 is CAISGLADSYNEQFF. The CDR3 nucleotides read TGTGCCATCAGTGGACTAGCGGATTCCTACAATGAGCAGTTCTTC.

This chain joins TRBV12-3 or TRBV12-4 and TRBJ1-1; D gene unclear. V was trimmed by 1 base and J by 1 base, leaving 10 bases between them. The CDR3 runs to 15 residues. The CDR3 sequence is CASSLVQAQNTEAFF. The CDR3 DNA is TGTGCCAGCAGTTTAGTTCAAGCACAGAACACTGAAGCTTTCTTT.

Worth noting for this clonotype: A much larger clone sits a single nucleotide away, making a read error possible. The chain links TRBV9 to TRBJ2-6; D gene ambiguous. CDR3 length: 19 amino acids. From germline, CDR1 is SGDLS and CDR2 YYNGEE. Written as DNA, the CDR3 is TGTACCAGCAGCGTAGCTAGGTTAAGACGGTTCTCTGGGGCCAACGTCCTGACTTTC. As protein: CTSSVARLRRFSGANVLTF. The variable domain in full, with the rest retrieved from reference TRBV9 and TRBJ2-6, is DSGVTQTPKHLITATGQRVTLRCSPRSGDLSVYWYQQSLDQGLQFLIQYYNGEERAKGNILERFSAQQFPDLHSELNLSSLELGDSALYFCTSSVARLRRFSGANVLTFGAGSRLTVL.

The V call is TRBV11-2, the J call TRBJ2-7; 9 bases map to TRBD1. CDR1 and CDR2 (germline): SGHAT, FQNNGV. V was clipped by 5 bases and J by 2 bases; unmatched bases: 4. The CDR3 covers 14 residues. CDR3 sequence reads: CASSNRQGAYEQYF. CDR3 nucleotide sequence: TGTGCCAGCAGCAACAGACAGGGGGCCTACGAGCAGTACTTC.

The chain uses TRBV2 and TRBJ2-5; unclear D gene. Trimming cost V 6 bases and J 4 bases, with 6 bases left between them. This CDR3 contains 11 residues. From germline, CDR1 is SNHLY and CDR2 FYNNEI. As DNA, the CDR3 is TGTGCCAGCAGGTCGGGAGAGACCCAGTACTTC. Translated: CASRSGETQYF.

The rearrangement joins TRBV29-1 to TRBJ2-7; TRBD1 is a possible D gene (6 bases). Deletions cut 2 bases from V and 6 bases from J, with 14 bases between. The CDR3 runs to 13 residues. In germline, CDR1 is SQVTM, CDR2 ANQGSEA. This chain's CDR3 is CSVESGRGIEQYF. CDR3 coding DNA: TGCAGCGTTGAATCGGGCAGGGGCATCGAGCAGTACTTC.

The J gene is TRBJ1-2, the V gene TRBV5-1; the match to TRBD1 covers 7 bases. This CDR3 contains 15 residues. V was clipped by 5 bases and J by 6 bases; unmatched bases: 13. Germline V CDR1 and CDR2: SGHRS, YFSETQ. CDR3 nucleotide sequence: TGCGCCAGCAGATTATTCTTAACAGGGGCGGATGGCTACACCTTC. Translation gives CASRLFLTGADGYTF.

This clonotype was detected only a few times. V usage is TRBV20-1 and J usage is TRBJ2-1, with 13 positions matching TRBD2. This CDR3 comprises 14 residues. The germline V gene has CDR1 DFQATT and CDR2 SNEGSKA (reference sequence). Losses at the gene ends were 4 bases for V and 5 bases for J; bases not matched to a gene: 2. CDR3 in amino acids: CSAMGTSGNNEQFF. Written as DNA, the CDR3 is TGCAGTGCTATGGGGACTAGCGGGAACAATGAGCAGTTCTTC.

This clonotype turned up a few times. The chain uses TRBV5-1 and TRBJ2-5, with 10 bases aligning to TRBD2. The V segment lost 4 bases and the J segment 7 bases; nucleotides outside the gene matches: 13. This CDR3 spans 16 amino acids. CDR1 SGHRS and CDR2 YFSETQ come from the germline V gene. The DNA of the CDR3 is TGCGCCAGCAGCCGGCTAGCGGGAGCGGCCGACCCGACCCAGTACTTC. Encoded protein: CASSRLAGAADPTQYF.

CDR3 sequence (DNA): TGTGCCAGCAGCCCCTTTCAGGGGCAAAACTATGGCTACACCTTC. Protein sequence: CASSPFQGQNYGYTF. The gene calls are TRBV3-1 and TRBJ1-2; D perhaps matches TRBD1 (6 bases). The CDR3 has 15 amino acids. Trimming took 4 bases from V and 2 from J, leaving 14 bases between them. In germline, CDR1 is LGHDT, CDR2 YNNKEL (reference sequence).

V is TRBV12-3 or TRBV12-4 and J is TRBJ2-3; 12 positions match TRBD2. V lost 6 bases to trimming and J lost 2 bases; unmatched junction nucleotides: 3. The CDR3 is 15 amino acids. The DNA for the CDR3 is TGTGCCAGCAGGGGACTAGCGGGCACCACAGATACGCAGTATTTT. Residues: CASRGLAGTTDTQYF.

This clonotype showed up just a few times. The gene calls are TRBV29-1 and TRBJ1-1; 7 bases are a match to TRBD1. CDR1 and CDR2 (germline): SQVTM, ANQGSEA. The CDR3 runs 16 residues. J was trimmed by 4 bases and V by 4 bases; bases with no gene match: 15. The CDR3 region has the DNA TGCAGCGTTGTGGGGGAGGCAGGGGGGTCGGTCACTGAAGCTTTCTTT. It yields the protein CSVVGEAGGSVTEAFF.

The V and J genes are TRBV7-2 and TRBJ1-5, with 10 bases fitting TRBD1. J lost 8 bases, V lost 0 bases, and 4 bases had no gene match. CDR1 and CDR2 (germline): SGHTA, FQGNSA. This CDR3 is built from 15 residues. CDR3: CASSLAGTGVEPQHF. The CDR3 DNA sequence: TGTGCCAGCAGCTTAGCTGGGACAGGGGTTGAGCCCCAGCATTTT.

Regarding this clonotype: The junction departs from the called germline gene at one end, perhaps through a read error. The chain is built from TRBV29-1 and TRBJ1-2, with no clear D. CDR3 length: 10 residues. CDR1 is SQVTM, CDR2 ANQGSEA, per germline. This CDR3 is CSPLIDGCTF. The CDR3 coding sequence is TGCAGCCCGTTGATAGATGGCTGCACCTTC. The full variable domain, with the rest looked up from reference TRBV29-1 and TRBJ1-2, is SAVISQKPSRDICQRGTSLTIQCQVDSQVTMMFWYRQQPGQSLTLIATANQGSEATYESGFVIDKFPISRPNLTFSTLTVSNMSPEDSSIYLCSPLIDGCTFGSGTRLTVV.

This clonotype was picked up a small number of times. The chain uses TRBV20-1 and TRBJ2-3; 12 bases map to TRBD2. V was pared by 6 bases and J by 6 bases, with 10 bases of the junction left unmatched. Looked up from germline, CDR1 is DFQATT and CDR2 is SNEGSKA (reference sequence). CDR3 size: 15 residues. CDR3 bases: TGCAGTGCGCCGACTAGCGGGGGCGCGGGGGATACGCAGTATTTT. As protein: CSAPTSGGAGDTQYF.

V gene TRBV11-3 combines with J gene TRBJ2-6; 7 bases are a match to TRBD2. The V gene's germline CDR1 is SGHNT and CDR2 YENEEA. Losses at the gene ends were 5 bases for V and 8 bases for J; bases not matched to a gene: 3. This CDR3 region has 13 residues. The CDR3 DNA is TGTGCCAGCAGCGTCGGGGGGACCAACGTCCTGACTTTC. This gives the protein CASSVGGTNVLTF. The full variable domain, completed using reference TRBV11-3 and TRBJ2-6, is EAGVVQSPRYKIIEKKQPVAFWCNPISGHNTLYWYLQNLGQGPELLIRYENEEAVDDSQLPKDRFSAERLKGVDSTLKIQPAELGDSAVYLCASSVGGTNVLTFGAGSRLTVL.

The CDR3 DNA reads TGTGCCAGCGGCGCCGGGACCCTTACCTACGAGCAGTACTTC. It is translated as CASGAGTLTYEQYF. This chain links TRBV28 with TRBJ2-7; D possibly matches TRBD1 or TRBD2 (5 bases each). The CDR3 totals 14 residues. Germline CDR1 and CDR2: MDHEN and SYDVKM. The V end was cut by 8 bases, the J end by 2 bases, with 16 bases between.

This clonotype was observed a few times. This chain connects TRBV3-1 to TRBJ2-1; either TRBD1 or TRBD2 may fit D (5 bases each). Trimming shortened V by 3 bases and J by 0 bases, and 9 bases separated the two germline ends. Germline CDR1 and CDR2: LGHDT and YNNKEL (reference sequence). The CDR3 loop spans 15 amino acids. CDR3 region: CASSQGESSYNEQFF. Written as DNA, the CDR3 is TGTGCCAGCAGCCAGGGGGAGAGCTCCTACAATGAGCAGTTCTTC.

This clonotype has a handful of counts. The chain uses TRBV13 and TRBJ2-7, with no clear D. Germline assignment: CDR1 PRHDT and CDR2 FYEKMQ (reference sequence). V lost 0 bases and J 5 bases, leaving 20 bases between the germline ends. This CDR3 region has 17 residues. The CDR3 sequence: CASSLGPPGPTWNEQYF. The CDR3 coding sequence is TGTGCCAGCAGCTTAGGCCCCCCCGGGCCAACTTGGAACGAGCAGTACTTC.

A word on this clonotype: A read error is possible here, since a much larger clone lies one base away. The gene calls are TRBV11-2 and TRBJ2-7; 14 bases are shared with TRBD2. CDR1 is SGHAT and CDR2 is FQNNGV in the germline V gene. Trimming at V came to 3 bases and at J to 12 bases, leaving 13 bases not matched to a gene. The CDR3 totals 16 residues. CDR3 DNA: TGTGCCAGCAGCTTGACTAGCGGGGGGGCCTGGGAGACCCGGTACTTC. This gives the protein CASSLTSGGAWETRYF.

As to this clonotype: A read error may be the cause here, since a much bigger clone is one base away. The chain is built from TRBV7-2 and TRBJ2-7, with a weak D call TRBD1 (7 bases). The CDR3 consists of 14 residues. Germline loops: CDR1 SGHTA, CDR2 FQGNSA. CDR3 sequence reads: CASSVAETGVGQYF. The CDR3 DNA is TGTGCCAGCAGCGTAGCGGAAACAGGGGTCGGGCAGTACTTC.

The CDR3 sequence is CASRPQDAETQYF. CDR3 bases: TGTGCCAGCAGGCCCCAGGACGCGGAGACCCAGTACTTC. This sequence joins TRBV28 and TRBJ2-5; no clear D gene. The V end lost 6 bases, the J end lost 5 bases, and 13 bases lay between the germline ends. This CDR3 is built from 13 residues. The V gene's germline CDR1 is MDHEN and CDR2 SYDVKM.